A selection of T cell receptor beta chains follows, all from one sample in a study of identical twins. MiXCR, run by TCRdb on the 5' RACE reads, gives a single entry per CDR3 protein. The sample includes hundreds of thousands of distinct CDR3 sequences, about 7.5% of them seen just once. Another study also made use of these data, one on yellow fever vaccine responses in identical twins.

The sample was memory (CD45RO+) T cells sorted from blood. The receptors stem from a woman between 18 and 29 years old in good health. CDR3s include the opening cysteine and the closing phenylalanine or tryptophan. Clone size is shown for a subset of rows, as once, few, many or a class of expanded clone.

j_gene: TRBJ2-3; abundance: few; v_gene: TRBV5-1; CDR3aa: CASSLGERGTDTQYF
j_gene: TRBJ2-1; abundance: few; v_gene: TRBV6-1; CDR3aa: CASRRQDSGRSYNEQFF
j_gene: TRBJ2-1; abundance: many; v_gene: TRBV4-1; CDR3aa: CASSQDRRGPDSYNEQFF
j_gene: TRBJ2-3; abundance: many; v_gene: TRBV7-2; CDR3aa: CASIGKVTDTQYF
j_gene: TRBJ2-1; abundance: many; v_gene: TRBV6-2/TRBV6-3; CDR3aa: CASSSIRSAPRGGYNEQFF
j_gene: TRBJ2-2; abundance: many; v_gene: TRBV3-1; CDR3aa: CASSQAQPTGELFF
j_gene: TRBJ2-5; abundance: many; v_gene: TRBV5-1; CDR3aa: CASSSGLAGGQETQYF
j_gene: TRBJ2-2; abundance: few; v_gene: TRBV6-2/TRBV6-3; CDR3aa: CASRGGLPNTGELFF
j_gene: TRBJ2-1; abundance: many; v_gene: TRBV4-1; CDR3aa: CASSSGWGGSQNNEQFF
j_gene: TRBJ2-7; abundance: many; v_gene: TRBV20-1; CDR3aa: CSARDSRDFYEQYF
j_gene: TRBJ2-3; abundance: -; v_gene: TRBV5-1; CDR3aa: CASSWQPGLIERDTQYF
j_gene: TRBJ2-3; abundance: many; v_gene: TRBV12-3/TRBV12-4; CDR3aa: CASTRDSTDTQYF
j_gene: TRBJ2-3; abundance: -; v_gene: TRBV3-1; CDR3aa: CASSKIGGDTQYF
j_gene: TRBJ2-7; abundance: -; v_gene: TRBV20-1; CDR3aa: CSARDLGLADTYEQYF
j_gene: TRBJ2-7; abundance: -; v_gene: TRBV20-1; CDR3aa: CSARRTGGAYEQYF
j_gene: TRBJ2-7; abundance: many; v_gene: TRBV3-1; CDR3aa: CASSQNSGLEYF
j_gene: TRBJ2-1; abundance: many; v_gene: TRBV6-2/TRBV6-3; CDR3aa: CASSDAGTSGYNEQFF
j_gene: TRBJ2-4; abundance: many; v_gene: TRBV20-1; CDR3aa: CSARGPSGAKNIQYF
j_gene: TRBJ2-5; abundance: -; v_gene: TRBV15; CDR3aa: CATSDGGNSQETQYF
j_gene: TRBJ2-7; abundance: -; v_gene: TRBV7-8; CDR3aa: CASSRAHGGIEQYF
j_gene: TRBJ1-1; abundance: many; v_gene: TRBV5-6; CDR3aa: CASSLEIRGAGTEAFF
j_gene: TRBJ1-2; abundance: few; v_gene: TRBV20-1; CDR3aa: CSANPVGRYTF
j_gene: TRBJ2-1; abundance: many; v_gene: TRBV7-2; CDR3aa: CASGFGMGHNEQFF
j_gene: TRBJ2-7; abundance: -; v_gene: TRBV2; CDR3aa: CASSGLAGDYEQYF
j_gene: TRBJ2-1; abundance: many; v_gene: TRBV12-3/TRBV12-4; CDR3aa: CASSSGTSGRYNEQFF
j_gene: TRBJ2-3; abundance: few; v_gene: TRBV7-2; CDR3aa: CASSNRGGFSTDTQYF
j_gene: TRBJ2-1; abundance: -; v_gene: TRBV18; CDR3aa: CASSPPHRGMSEQFF
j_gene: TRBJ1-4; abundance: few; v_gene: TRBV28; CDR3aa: CASSFGYEKLFF
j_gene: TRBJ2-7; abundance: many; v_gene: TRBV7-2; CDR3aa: CASSLLSGSHEQYF